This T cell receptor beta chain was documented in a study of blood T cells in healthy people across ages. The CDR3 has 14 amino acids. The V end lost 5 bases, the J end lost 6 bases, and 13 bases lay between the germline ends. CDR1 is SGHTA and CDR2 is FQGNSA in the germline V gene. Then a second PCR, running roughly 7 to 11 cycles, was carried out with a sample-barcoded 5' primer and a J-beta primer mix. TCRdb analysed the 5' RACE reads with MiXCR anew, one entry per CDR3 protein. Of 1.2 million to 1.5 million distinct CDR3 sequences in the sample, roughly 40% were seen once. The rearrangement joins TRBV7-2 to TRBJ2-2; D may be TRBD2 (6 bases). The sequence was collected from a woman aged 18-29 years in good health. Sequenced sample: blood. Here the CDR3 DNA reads TGTGCCAGCAGCCAACCGACTAGGGCCGGGGAGCTGTTTTTT. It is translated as CASSQPTRAGELFF.